Sequencing of this T cell receptor beta chain was carried out in a study of circulating tumor DNA in untreated peripheral T-cell lymphoma. The tumor tissue sample was taken at baseline before any treatment. Study outcomes and limitations: In approximately 76% of patients, tumor-specific clonotypes were identified.

Comment on this clone: The antigen remains unidentified.

CDR1 GTSNPN and CDR2 SVGIG come from the germline V gene (reference sequence). Trimming stripped 4 bases from V and 0 bases from J, with 6 bases between. CDR3 length: 12 residues. Clones were read by immunoSEQ multiplex PCR, and TCRdb kept only the in-frame ones, dropping some. The data show about 1,800 clones, over 75% seen once. Sample: tumor tissue. The sequence was obtained from a human donor with peripheral T-cell lymphoma. The V and J genes are TRBV30 and TRBJ1-1, with D unclear. The CDR3: CAWNPLNTEAFF. In DNA, the CDR3 is TGTGCCTGGAATCCGCTGAACACTGAAGCTTTCTTT. Combining the CDR3 with reference TRBV30 and TRBJ1-1 gives the whole variable domain SQTIHQWPATLVQPVGSPLSLECTVEGTSNPNLYWYRQAAGRGLQLLFYSVGIGQISSEVPQNLSASRPQDRQFILSSKKLLLSDSGFYLCAWNPLNTEAFFGQGTRLTVV.